Listed below are T cell receptor beta chains from one sample, sequenced in a study of multiple sclerosis patients with progressive multifocal leukoencephalopathy. Profiling relied on immunoSEQ multiplex PCR, and the TCRdb table lists in-frame clones only, not all of them. The sample carries some 30,000 clones, around 85% recorded once. The sample was PBMCs, taken from a patient treated with natalizumab. These receptor sequences come from a woman under 40 with progressive multifocal leukoencephalopathy. Each CDR3 is given with its conserved first and last residue. The order of the fields is V gene, clone size, D gene, J gene, CDR3 DNA, CDR3 protein. A D gene is named only where the DNA matches it firmly. Only part of the rows carry a size: once, few, many, or a class if the clone is expanded.

TRBV15	-	-	TRBJ1-6	TGTGCCACCAGCAGAGATGGTGGTCTGTCACCCCTCCACTTT	CATSRDGGLSPLHF
TRBV27	few	TRBD2	TRBJ2-5	TGTGCCAGCAGTACTATAGCGGGAGGACCTCAAGAGACCCAGTACTTC	CASSTIAGGPQETQYF
TRBV5-1	once	-	TRBJ1-1	TGCGCCAGCAGCTTGCGGGGGGCGCGCACTGAAGCTTTCTTT	CASSLRGARTEAFF
TRBV28	-	-	TRBJ1-2	TGTGCCAGCAGTTTCCCAGGCGAGGACAGCTATGGCTACACCTTC	CASSFPGEDSYGYTF
TRBV15	-	TRBD1	TRBJ1-2	TGTGCCACCGGCCGGGACAGCTATGGCTACACCTTC	CATGRDSYGYTF
TRBV10-3	-	-	TRBJ1-1	TGTGCCATCAGTGGACCCACGGTAAACACTGAAGCTTTCTTT	CAISGPTVNTEAFF
TRBV29-1	-	-	TRBJ1-4	TGCAGCGTTGTGGCTGCTAATGAAAAACTGTTTTTT	CSVVAANEKLFF
TRBV5-4	-	TRBD1	TRBJ1-1	TGTGCCAGCAGCTGGGACAGCAACACTGAAGCTTTCTTT	CASSWDSNTEAFF
TRBV9	-	-	TRBJ2-7	TGTGCCAGCAGCGTCGGGGGCTCTTCCTACGAGCAGTACTTC	CASSVGGSSYEQYF
TRBV11-2	-	-	TRBJ1-1	TGTGCCAGCAGCTTAACTTTCACTGAAGCTTTCTTT	CASSLTFTEAFF
TRBV5-1	-	-	TRBJ2-5	TGCGCCAGCAGCTTGTCAGGGCTAGCATTTGGGGGGACCCAGTACTTC	CASSLSGLAFGGTQYF
TRBV7-7	-	-	TRBJ1-1	TGTGCCAGCAGCCCGGGGAGGGCCATTGAAGCTTTCTTT	CASSPGRAIEAFF
TRBV2	-	-	TRBJ2-7	TGTGCCAGCAGCAACAGGTACGAGCAGTACTTC	CASSNRYEQYF
TRBV6-5	-	-	TRBJ1-4	TGTGCCAGCAGTTACGCCGGTTTTGCAACTAATGAAAAACTGTTTTTT	CASSYAGFATNEKLFF
TRBV7-9	once	-	TRBJ2-1	TGTGCCAGCAGCCCATACTCGCATGATCAGTTCTTC	CASSPYSHDQFF
TRBV4-3	-	-	TRBJ2-5	TGCGCCAGCAGCCGCCTCGGAGCGGAAAAGACCCAGTACTTC	CASSRLGAEKTQYF
TRBV6-6	-	-	TRBJ2-7	TGTGCCAGCAGCCCCGAGGGGGGCGAATACGAGCAGTACTTC	CASSPEGGEYEQYF
TRBV19	-	-	TRBJ1-5	TGTGCCAGTAGTATGGGGTCACAGCCCCAGCATTTT	CASSMGSQPQHF
TRBV12-5	-	TRBD1	TRBJ1-2	TGTGCTAGTGGTTTGAAGGGACAGGGATCTTTGAACTATGGCTACACCTTC	CASGLKGQGSLNYGYTF
TRBV4-3	-	-	TRBJ2-7	TGCGCCAGCAGCCAAGAAGCCCCGGGGGTCCCGGACGAGCAGTACTTC	CASSQEAPGVPDEQYF
TRBV6-1	-	-	TRBJ2-7	TGTGCCAGCAGTGAAGCGCTTCGTTACGAGCAGTACTTC	CASSEALRYEQYF
TRBV5-1	-	-	TRBJ1-1	TGCGCCAGCAGCCCGCAAGAGGGGTTGAACACTGAAGCTTTCTTT	CASSPQEGLNTEAFF
TRBV10-1	-	-	TRBJ1-4	TGCGCCAGCAGTGAGTCGGAGGTTGAAAAACTGTTTTTT	CASSESEVEKLFF
TRBV13	-	TRBD2	TRBJ2-2	TGTGCCAGCAGCTTGACGGGGGGCACCGGGGAGCTGTTTTTT	CASSLTGGTGELFF
TRBV5-1	-	TRBD2	TRBJ2-1	TGCGCCAGCAGCCCTACTAGCGGGAGCTCCTACAATGAGCAGTTCTTC	CASSPTSGSSYNEQFF
TRBV28	-	TRBD1	TRBJ2-2	TGTGCCAGCAGTTTTGTGACAGGGAAGACCGGGGAGCTGTTTTTT	CASSFVTGKTGELFF
TRBV27	-	-	TRBJ2-3	TGTGCCAGCAGTAGCCCACAGGGTCGCACAGATACGCAGTATTTT	CASSSPQGRTDTQYF
TRBV5-6	-	-	TRBJ1-1	TGTGCCAGCAGCTTTCCTGAAGCTTTCTTT	CASSFPEAFF
TRBV5-6	-	-	TRBJ2-5	TGTGCCAGCAGCTTCGGACGTCCGGCAGAGACCCAGTACTTC	CASSFGRPAETQYF
TRBV11-1	-	-	TRBJ1-1	TGTGCCAGCAGCTTAGGTGGGGGAATGAGCACTGAAGCTTTCTTT	CASSLGGGMSTEAFF
TRBV7-2	-	-	TRBJ2-1	TGTGCCAGCAGCCTTGTGAGCAATGAGCAGTTCTTC	CASSLVSNEQFF